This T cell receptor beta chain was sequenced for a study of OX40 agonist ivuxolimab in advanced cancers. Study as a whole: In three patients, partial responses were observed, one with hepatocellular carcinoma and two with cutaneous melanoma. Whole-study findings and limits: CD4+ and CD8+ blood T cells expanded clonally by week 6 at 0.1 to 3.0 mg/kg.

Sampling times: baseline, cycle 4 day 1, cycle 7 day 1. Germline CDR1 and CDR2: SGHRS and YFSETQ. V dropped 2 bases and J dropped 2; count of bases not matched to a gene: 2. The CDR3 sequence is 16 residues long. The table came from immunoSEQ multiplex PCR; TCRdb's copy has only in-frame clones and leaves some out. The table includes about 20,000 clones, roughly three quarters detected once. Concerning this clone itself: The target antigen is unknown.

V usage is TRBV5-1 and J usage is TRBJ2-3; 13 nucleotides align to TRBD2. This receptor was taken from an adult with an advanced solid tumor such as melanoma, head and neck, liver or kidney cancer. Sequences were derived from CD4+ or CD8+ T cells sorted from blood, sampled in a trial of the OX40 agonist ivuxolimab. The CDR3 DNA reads TGCGCCAGCAGCTTAGGGACTAGCGGGGACACAGATACGCAGTATTTT. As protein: CASSLGTSGDTDTQYF.